This T cell receptor beta chain was found in a study of T cells in Graves' hyperthyroidism and ophthalmopathy. There are a few counts of this clonotype. The antigen remains unidentified. RNA transcripts provided the source from which TCR beta CDR3 regions were amplified. The HTBI primer set was used in a first-round RT-PCR of the TCR CDR3. TCRdb used MiXCR to reprocess the multiplex PCR reads, holding one entry per CDR3 protein. The sample shows about 360,000 distinct CDR3 sequences, 13% of them seen only once. The study's findings and limits: Blood also held most thyroid clonotypes expanded beyond 0.001.

The CDR3 has 13 residues. V shed 1 base and J 6 bases; nucleotides not matched to a gene: 4. Germline loops: CDR1 DFQATT, CDR2 SNEGSKA (reference sequence). Not enrolled were patients with uncontrolled infection, other autoimmune disease, pregnancy or lactation. This clonotype originated in a man in his thirties or forties with Graves' hyperthyroidism that later progressed to Graves' ophthalmopathy. The sequenced material came from blood. This sequence joins TRBV20-1 and TRBJ2-3, with 7 bases lining up with TRBD2. In nucleotides, the CDR3 is TGCAGTGCTAGAGTGCGGGGGACCGATACGCAGTATTTT. Translation: CSARVRGTDTQYF.